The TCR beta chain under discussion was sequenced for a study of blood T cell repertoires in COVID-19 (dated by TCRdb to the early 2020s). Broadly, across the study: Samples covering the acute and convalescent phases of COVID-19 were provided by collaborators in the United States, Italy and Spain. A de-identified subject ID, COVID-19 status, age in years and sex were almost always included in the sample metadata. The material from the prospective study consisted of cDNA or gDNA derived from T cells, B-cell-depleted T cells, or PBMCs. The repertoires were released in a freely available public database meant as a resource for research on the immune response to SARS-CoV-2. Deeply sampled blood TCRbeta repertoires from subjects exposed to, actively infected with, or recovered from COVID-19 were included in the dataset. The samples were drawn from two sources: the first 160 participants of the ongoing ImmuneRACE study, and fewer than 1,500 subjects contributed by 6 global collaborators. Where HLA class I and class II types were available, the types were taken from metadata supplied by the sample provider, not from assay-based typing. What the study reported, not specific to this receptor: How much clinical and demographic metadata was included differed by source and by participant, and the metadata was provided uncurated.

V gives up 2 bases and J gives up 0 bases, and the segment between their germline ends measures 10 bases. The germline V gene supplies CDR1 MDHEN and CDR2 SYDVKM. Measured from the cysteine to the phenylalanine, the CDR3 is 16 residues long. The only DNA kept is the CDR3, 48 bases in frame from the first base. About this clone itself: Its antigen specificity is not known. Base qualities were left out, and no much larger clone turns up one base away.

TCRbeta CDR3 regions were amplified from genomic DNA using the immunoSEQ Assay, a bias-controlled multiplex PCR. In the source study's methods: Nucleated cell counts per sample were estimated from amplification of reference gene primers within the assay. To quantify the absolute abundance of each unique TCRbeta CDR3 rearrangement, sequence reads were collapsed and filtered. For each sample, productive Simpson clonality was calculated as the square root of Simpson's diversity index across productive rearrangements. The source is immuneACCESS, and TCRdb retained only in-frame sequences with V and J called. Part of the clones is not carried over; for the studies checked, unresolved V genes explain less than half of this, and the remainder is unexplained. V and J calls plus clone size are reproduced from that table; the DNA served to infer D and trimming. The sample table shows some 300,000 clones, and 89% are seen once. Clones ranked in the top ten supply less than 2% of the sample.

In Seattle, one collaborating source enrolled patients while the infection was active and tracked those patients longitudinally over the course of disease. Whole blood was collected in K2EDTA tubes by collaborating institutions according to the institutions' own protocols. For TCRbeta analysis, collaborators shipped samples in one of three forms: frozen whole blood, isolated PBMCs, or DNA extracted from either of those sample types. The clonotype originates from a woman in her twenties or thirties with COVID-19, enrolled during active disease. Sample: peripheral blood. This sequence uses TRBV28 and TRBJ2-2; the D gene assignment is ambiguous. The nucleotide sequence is TGTGCCAGCAGTTTAAAATCGAAGCCGAACACCGGGGAGCTGTTTTTT. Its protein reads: CASSLKSKPNTGELFF.